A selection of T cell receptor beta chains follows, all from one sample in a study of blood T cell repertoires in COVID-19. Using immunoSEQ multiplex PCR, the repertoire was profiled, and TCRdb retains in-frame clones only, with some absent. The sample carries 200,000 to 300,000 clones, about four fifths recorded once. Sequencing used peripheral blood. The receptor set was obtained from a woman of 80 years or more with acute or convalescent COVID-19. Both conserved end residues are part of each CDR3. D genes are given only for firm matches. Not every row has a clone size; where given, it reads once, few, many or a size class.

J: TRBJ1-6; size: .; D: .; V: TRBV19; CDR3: CASGAEGYYSPLHF; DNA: TGTGCCAGTGGGGCGGAGGGGTATTATTCACCCCTCCACTTT
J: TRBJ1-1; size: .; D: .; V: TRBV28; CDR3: CASSRKRAGNTEAFF; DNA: TGTGCCAGCAGTAGAAAGAGGGCAGGGAACACTGAAGCTTTCTTT
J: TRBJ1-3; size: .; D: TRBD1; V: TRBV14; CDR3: CASSRPGQGGNTIYF; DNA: TGTGCCAGCAGCCGACCGGGACAGGGAGGAAACACCATATATTTT
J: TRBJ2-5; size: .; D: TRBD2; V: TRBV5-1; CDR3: CASSFPGGGKETQYF; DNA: TGCGCCAGCAGCTTCCCGGGGGGGGGAAAAGAGACCCAGTACTTC
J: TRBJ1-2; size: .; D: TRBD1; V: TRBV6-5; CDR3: CASSYQRTGDYGYTF; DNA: TGTGCCAGCAGTTACCAGCGGACAGGGGACTATGGCTACACCTTC
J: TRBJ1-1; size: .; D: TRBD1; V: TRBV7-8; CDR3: CASSLGQGAGWTEAFF; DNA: TGTGCCAGCAGCTTAGGGCAGGGGGCGGGTTGGACTGAAGCTTTCTTT
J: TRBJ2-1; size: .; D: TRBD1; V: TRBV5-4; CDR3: CASSLEGVLDRGSNEQFF; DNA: TGTGCCAGCAGCTTGGAGGGGGTCTTGGACAGGGGGAGCAATGAGCAGTTCTTC
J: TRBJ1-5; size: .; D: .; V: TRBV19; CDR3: CASSDRIDQPQHF; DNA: TGTGCCAGTAGCGATCGAATAGATCAGCCCCAGCATTTT
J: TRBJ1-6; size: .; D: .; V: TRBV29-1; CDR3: CSVDPGGPPHRLNSPLHF; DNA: TGCAGCGTTGATCCTGGGGGCCCCCCACACAGACTCAATTCACCCCTCCACTTT
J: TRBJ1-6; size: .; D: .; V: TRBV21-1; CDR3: CASSNRTGDPYNSPLHF; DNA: TGTGCCAGCAGCAACAGGACAGGGGACCCCTATAATTCACCCCTCCACTTT
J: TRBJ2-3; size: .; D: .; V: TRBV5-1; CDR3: CASSLGGGADTQYF; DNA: TGCGCCAGCAGCTTGGGCGGGGGCGCAGATACGCAGTATTTT
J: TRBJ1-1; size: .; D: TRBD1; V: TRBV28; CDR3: CASSELGGQAFF; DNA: TGTGCCAGCAGTGAATTAGGGGGCCAGGCTTTCTTT
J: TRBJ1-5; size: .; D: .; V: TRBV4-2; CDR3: CASSQDSGHNQPQHF; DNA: TGTGCCAGCAGCCAAGATTCAGGCCACAATCAGCCCCAGCATTTT
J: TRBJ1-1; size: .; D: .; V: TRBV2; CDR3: CASSRRGGLNTEAFF; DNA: TGTGCCAGCAGCAGGAGGGGGGGTTTGAACACTGAAGCTTTCTTT
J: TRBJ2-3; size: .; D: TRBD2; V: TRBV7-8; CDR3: CASSLAVAGTDTQYF; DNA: TGTGCCAGCAGCTTAGCGGTAGCGGGGACAGATACGCAGTATTTT
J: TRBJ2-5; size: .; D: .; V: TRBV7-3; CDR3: CASSLKASVETQYF; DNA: TGTGCCAGCAGCTTAAAGGCTAGCGTAGAGACCCAGTACTTC
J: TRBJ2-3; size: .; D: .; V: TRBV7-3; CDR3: CASSLDPSGTQYF; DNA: TGTGCCAGCAGCCTTGACCCTTCGGGGACGCAGTATTTT
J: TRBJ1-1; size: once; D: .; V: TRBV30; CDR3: CAWTQRQNTEAFF; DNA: TGTGCCTGGACCCAGCGGCAGAACACTGAAGCTTTCTTT
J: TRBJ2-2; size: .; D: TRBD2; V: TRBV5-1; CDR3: CASSLGTSGGGELFF; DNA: TGCGCCAGCAGCCTAGGGACTAGCGGAGGAGGGGAGCTGTTTTTT
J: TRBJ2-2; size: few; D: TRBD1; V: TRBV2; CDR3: CASSLQGTGHTGELFF; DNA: TGTGCCAGCAGTCTACAAGGGACAGGGCACACCGGGGAGCTGTTTTTT
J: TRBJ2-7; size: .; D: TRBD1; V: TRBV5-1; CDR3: CASSLQGTGSYEQYF; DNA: TGCGCCAGCAGCTTGCAGGGGACAGGCTCCTACGAGCAGTACTTC
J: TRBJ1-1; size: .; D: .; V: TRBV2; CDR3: CASSQQGVNTEAFF; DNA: TGTGCCAGCAGTCAGCAGGGCGTCAACACTGAAGCTTTCTTT
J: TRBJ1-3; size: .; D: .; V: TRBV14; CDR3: CASSQRFFGNTIYF; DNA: TGTGCCAGCAGCCAGCGGTTTTTCGGAAACACCATATATTTT
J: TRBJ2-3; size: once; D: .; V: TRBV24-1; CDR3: CATSGLRDSRDTQYF; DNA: TGTGCCACCAGTGGTCTCCGGGACTCACGGGATACGCAGTATTTT
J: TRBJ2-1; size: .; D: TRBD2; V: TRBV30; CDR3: CAAWTPLPGLDVFF; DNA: TGTGCCGCCTGGACCCCCCTTCCGGGACTAGACGTGTTCTTC
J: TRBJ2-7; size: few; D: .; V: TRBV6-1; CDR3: CASSEWAGEQYF; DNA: TGTGCCAGCAGTGAATGGGCGGGCGAGCAGTACTTC
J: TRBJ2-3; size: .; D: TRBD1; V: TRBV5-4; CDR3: CASSLVGDRGPDTQYF; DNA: TGTGCCAGCAGCTTGGTGGGGGACAGGGGACCAGATACGCAGTATTTT
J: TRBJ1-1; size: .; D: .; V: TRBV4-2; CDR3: CASSQGDKMNTEAFF; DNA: TGTGCCAGCAGCCAAGGTGACAAGATGAACACTGAAGCTTTCTTT
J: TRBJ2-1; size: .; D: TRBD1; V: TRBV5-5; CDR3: CASSPRRTGDNEQFF; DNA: TGTGCCAGCAGCCCCCGGCGGACAGGGGACAATGAGCAGTTCTTC
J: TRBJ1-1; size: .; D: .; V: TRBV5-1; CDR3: CASSLGQVMNTEAFF; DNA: TGCGCCAGCAGCTTGGGGCAAGTCATGAACACTGAAGCTTTCTTT
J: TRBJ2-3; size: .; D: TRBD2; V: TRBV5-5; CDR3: CASSLVVAGGLSTDTQYF; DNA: TGTGCCAGCAGCTTGGTGGTAGCGGGGGGGCTTAGCACAGATACGCAGTATTTT
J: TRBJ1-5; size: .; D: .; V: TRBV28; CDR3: CASRDINQPQHF; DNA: TGTGCCAGCCGGGACATCAATCAGCCCCAGCATTTT
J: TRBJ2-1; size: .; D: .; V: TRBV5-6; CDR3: CASSKGGGSYNEQFF; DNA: TGTGCCAGCAGCAAAGGGGGGGGCTCCTACAATGAGCAGTTCTTC
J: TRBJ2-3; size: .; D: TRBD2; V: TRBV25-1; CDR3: CASSTSSGGWGNTQYF; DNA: TGTGCCAGCAGTACCTCTAGCGGGGGGTGGGGAAATACGCAGTATTTT
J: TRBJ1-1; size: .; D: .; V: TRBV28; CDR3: CASRGWGVPEAFF; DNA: TGTGCCAGCAGAGGATGGGGGGTCCCTGAAGCTTTCTTT
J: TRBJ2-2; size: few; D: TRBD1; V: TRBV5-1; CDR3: CASSEGQGWAGELFF; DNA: TGCGCCAGCAGCGAGGGACAGGGGTGGGCCGGGGAGCTGTTTTTT
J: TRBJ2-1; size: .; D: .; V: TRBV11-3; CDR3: CASSPGGRDNEQFF; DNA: TGTGCCAGCAGCCCAGGAGGCCGGGACAATGAGCAGTTCTTC
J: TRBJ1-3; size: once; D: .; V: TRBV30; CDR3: CAWSVEGNTIYF; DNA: TGTGCCTGGAGTGTCGAGGGAAACACCATATATTTT
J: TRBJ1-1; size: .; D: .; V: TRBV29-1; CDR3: CSVDRGGTEAFF; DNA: TGCAGCGTTGACAGGGGCGGCACTGAAGCTTTCTTT
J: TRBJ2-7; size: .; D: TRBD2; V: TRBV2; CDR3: CASRSGLAGVEQYF; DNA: TGTGCCAGCAGATCGGGACTAGCGGGGGTCGAGCAGTACTTC
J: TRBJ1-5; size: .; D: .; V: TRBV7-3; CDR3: CASSLTGRADSNQPQHF; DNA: TGTGCCAGCAGCTTAACGGGGAGGGCAGATAGCAATCAGCCCCAGCATTTT
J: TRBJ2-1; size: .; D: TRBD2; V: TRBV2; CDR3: CASSPGLHEQFF; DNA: TGTGCCAGCAGTCCGGGACTACATGAGCAGTTCTTC
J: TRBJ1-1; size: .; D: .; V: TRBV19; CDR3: CASSPGGLGNTEAFF; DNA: TGTGCCAGTAGTCCGGGGGGCCTCGGGAACACTGAAGCTTTCTTT
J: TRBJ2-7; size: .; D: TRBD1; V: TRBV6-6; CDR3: CATSPGQGLDEQYF; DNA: TGTGCCACCTCACCGGGACAGGGGTTGGACGAGCAGTACTTC
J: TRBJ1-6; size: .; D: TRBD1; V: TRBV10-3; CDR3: CAISDPDRGGSSPLHF; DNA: TGTGCCATCAGTGACCCCGACAGGGGAGGGTCTTCACCCCTCCACTTT
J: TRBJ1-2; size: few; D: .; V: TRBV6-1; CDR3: CASSERPDRGYTF; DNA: TGTGCCAGCAGTGAGAGGCCGGACAGAGGCTACACCTTC
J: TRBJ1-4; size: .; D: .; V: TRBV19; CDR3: CASSISGMKDNEKLFF; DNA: TGTGCCAGTAGTATATCAGGGATGAAGGATAATGAAAAACTGTTTTTT
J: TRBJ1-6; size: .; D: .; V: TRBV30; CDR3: CAWSEGQNNSPLHF; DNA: TGTGCCTGGAGTGAGGGGCAGAATAATTCACCCCTCCACTTT
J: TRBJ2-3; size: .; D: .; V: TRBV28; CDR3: CASSPPGGTDTQYF; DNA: TGTGCCAGCAGCCCTCCCGGGGGCACAGATACGCAGTATTTT
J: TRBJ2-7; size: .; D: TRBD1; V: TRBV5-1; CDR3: CASSSTGTAGEQYF; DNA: TGCGCCAGCAGCTCGACAGGGACCGCCGGCGAGCAGTACTTC
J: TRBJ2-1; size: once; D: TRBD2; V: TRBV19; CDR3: CASRERGPRNNEQFF; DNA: TGTGCCAGTAGGGAGCGGGGGCCGAGGAACAATGAGCAGTTCTTC
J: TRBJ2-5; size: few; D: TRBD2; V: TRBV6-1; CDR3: CASSEEGGVAEVTSGEPQETQYF; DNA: TGTGCCAGCAGTGAAGAGGGGGGTGTGGCGGAGGTGACTAGCGGGGAACCTCAAGAGACCCAGTACTTC
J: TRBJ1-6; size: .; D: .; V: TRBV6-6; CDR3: CASSYRGVNSPLHF; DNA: TGTGCCAGCAGTTACCGGGGGGTTAATTCACCCCTCCACTTT
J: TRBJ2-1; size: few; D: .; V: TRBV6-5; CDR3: CASRGGPGNEQFF; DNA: TGTGCCAGCAGGGGGGGGCCGGGGAATGAGCAGTTCTTC
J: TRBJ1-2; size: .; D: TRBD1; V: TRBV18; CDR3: CASSLQGGRTGYTF; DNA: TGTGCCAGCTCACTACAGGGGGGTAGAACTGGCTACACCTTC